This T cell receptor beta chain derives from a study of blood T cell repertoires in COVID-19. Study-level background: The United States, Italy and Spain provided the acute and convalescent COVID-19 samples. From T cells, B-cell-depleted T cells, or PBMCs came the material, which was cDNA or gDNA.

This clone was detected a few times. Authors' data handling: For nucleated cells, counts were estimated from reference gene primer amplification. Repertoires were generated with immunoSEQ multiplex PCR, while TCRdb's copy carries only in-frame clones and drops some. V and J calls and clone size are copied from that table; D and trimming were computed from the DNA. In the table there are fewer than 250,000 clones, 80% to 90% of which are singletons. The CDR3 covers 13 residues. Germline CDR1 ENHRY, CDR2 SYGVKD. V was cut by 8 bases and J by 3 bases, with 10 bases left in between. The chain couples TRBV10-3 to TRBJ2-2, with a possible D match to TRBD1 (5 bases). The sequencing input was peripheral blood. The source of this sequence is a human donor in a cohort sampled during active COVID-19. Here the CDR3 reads CAIFRDDTGELFF. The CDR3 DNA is TGTGCCATCTTCAGGGATGACACCGGGGAGCTGTTTTTT.